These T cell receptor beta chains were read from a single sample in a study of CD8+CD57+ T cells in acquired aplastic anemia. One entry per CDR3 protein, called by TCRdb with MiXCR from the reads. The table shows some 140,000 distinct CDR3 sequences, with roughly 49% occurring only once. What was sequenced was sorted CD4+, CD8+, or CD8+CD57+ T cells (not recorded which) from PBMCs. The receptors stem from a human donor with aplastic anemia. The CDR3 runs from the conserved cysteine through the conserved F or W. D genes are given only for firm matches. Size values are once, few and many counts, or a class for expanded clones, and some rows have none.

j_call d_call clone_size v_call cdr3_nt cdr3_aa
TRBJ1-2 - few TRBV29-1 TGCAGCGGGGGCTCTTCATATGGCTACACCTTC CSGGSSYGYTF
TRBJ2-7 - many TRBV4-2 TGTGCCAGCAGCCAAGAGGCAGGACCCTACGAGCAGTACTTC CASSQEAGPYEQYF
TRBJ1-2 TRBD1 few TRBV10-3 TGTGCCATCAGACCGCAGGGGGGGGACTATGGCTACACCTTC CAIRPQGGDYGYTF
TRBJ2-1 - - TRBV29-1 TGCAGCGTTCTGTCGAACCGCGATGAGCAGTTCTTC CSVLSNRDEQFF
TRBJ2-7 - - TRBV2 TGTGCCAGCAGTCAACCGACAGGTGACTACGAGCAGTACTTC CASSQPTGDYEQYF
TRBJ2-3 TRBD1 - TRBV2 TGTGCCAGACAGGACAGGGTGGGCACAGATACGCAGTATTTT CARQDRVGTDTQYF
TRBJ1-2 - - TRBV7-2 TGTGCCAGCAGCACACGCGGGGGAATTAACTATGGCTACACCTTC CASSTRGGINYGYTF
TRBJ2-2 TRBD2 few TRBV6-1 TGTGCCAGCAGTCGATACACCGGGACTAGTAACACCGGGGAGCTGTTTTTT CASSRYTGTSNTGELFF
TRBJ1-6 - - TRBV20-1 TGCAGTGCTAGAGGTGGAGAAGCAGGAAGGGGCCGATATTCACCCCTCCACTTT CSARGGEAGRGRYSPLHF
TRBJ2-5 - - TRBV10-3 TGTGCCATCAGGGGGGACCTGGGCGGCGGGACCCAGTACTTC CAIRGDLGGGTQYF
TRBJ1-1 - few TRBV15 TGTGCCACCAGCAGAGCAGGGTGGACGGACACTGAAGCTTTCTTT CATSRAGWTDTEAFF
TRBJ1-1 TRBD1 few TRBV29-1 TGCAGCGCACAGGGACAGGAGGGGGAAGCTTTCTTT CSAQGQEGEAFF
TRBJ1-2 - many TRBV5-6 TGTGCCAGCAGCTTTACAGGGATCTATGGCTACACCTTC CASSFTGIYGYTF
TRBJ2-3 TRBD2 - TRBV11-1 TGTGCCAGCAGCCAAGAAGCGGGGGGTGCAGATACGCAGTATTTT CASSQEAGGADTQYF
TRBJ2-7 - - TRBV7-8 TGTGCCAGCAGCCCAGAGAGGGAACAGTACTTC CASSPEREQYF
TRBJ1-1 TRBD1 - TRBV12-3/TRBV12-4 TGTGCCAGCAGCCCTGGACAGGATGAAGCTTTCTTT CASSPGQDEAFF
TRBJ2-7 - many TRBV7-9 TGTGCCAGCACTCCGCCGTCGCAATACGAGCAGTACTTC CASTPPSQYEQYF
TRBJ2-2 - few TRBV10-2 TGCGCCAGCAGTGACGGGAGCGCCCGCGGGGAGCTGTTTTTT CASSDGSARGELFF
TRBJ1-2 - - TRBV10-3 TGTGCCTCCGAGGATACCACCTATGGCTACACCTTC CASEDTTYGYTF
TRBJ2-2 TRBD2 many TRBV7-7 TGTGCCAGCAGCCCTTATCAGAGCGGGGGGGTCACCGGGGAGCTGTTTTTT CASSPYQSGGVTGELFF
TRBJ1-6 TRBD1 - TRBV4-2 TGTGCCAGCAGCCAAGTAACCGGGACAGTGGATTCACCCCTCCACTTT CASSQVTGTVDSPLHF
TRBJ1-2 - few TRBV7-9 TGTGCCAGCAGCTTGGGAGGGCCTCCGCGGGATGGCTACACCTTC CASSLGGPPRDGYTF
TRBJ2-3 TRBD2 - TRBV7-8 TGTGCCAGCAGTTCTAGCGGAGTCCCCACAGATACGCAGTATTTT CASSSSGVPTDTQYF
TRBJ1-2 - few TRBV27 TGTGCCAGCAGTTTACGCCCGGGGGCGGCGTTTGGCTACACCTTC CASSLRPGAAFGYTF
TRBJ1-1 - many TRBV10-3 TGTGCCATCAGTGAGTCCCGGGACACTGAAGCTTTCTTT CAISESRDTEAFF